A single sample gave rise to the 25 T cell receptor beta chains below, sequenced in a study of breast tumors, draining lymph nodes, adjacent tissues. Samples came from axillary lymph nodes draining the breast cancer. One entry per CDR3 protein results from TCRdb running MiXCR on the multiplex PCR reads. Here the sample spans about 140,000 distinct CDR3 sequences, approximately 32% being singletons. Sequenced: axillary lymph node tissue. These receptor sequences come from a female donor with breast cancer. Some clones in this sample may be carry-over from other donors' samples.

This clonotype appeared a few times. This sequence may be a read error, since a much larger clone differs from it by one base. The CDR3 nucleotides read TGTGCCAGCAGTCTGTCGCAGGGGGGCGGTGGTGAAAAACTGTTTTTT. It yields the protein CASSLSQGGGGEKLFF. The chain uses TRBV6-1 and TRBJ1-4, with 7 bases lining up with TRBD1. J was trimmed by 7 bases and V by 5 bases; bases with no gene match: 13. CDR3 length equals 16 residues. Germline CDR1 MNHNS, CDR2 SASEGT.

This clonotype was found many times. This chain connects TRBV4-1 to TRBJ1-6; possible D gene TRBD1, 6 bases. Germline CDR1 is MGHRA and CDR2 is YSYEKL. Trimming removed 7 bases from V and 8 bases from J, with 15 bases in between. This CDR3 is 14 amino acids long. CDR3 region: CASTAREGDSPLHF. The CDR3 DNA sequence: TGCGCCAGCACCGCCAGAGAGGGGGATTCACCCCTCCACTTT.

In this sample, this clonotype turned up once. The V call is TRBV4-1, the J call TRBJ1-6, with D possibly TRBD1 on 5 matching bases. From germline, CDR1 is MGHRA and CDR2 YSYEKL. V lost 1 base, J lost 10 bases, and 17 bases lay in between. This CDR3 contains 16 residues. The CDR3 sequence: CASSQVGGVRGSPLHF. The CDR3 nucleotides read TGCGCCAGCAGCCAAGTCGGGGGGGTCCGAGGCTCACCCCTCCACTTT.

As regards this clonotype: This could be a read error, since a much larger clone is one nucleotide away. Since no conserved phenylalanine or tryptophan closes the CDR3, a read error is the likely cause. The V call is TRBV6-5, the J call TRBJ2-1; either TRBD1 or TRBD2 may fit D (5 bases each). Germline loops: CDR1 MNHEY, CDR2 SVGAGI. This CDR3 has 15 residues. V lost 2 bases and J lost 6, with 14 bases in between. The CDR3: CASSYRGQGPNEQFL. The CDR3 DNA is TGTGCCAGCAGTTACCGCGGGCAGGGTCCCAATGAGCAGTTCCTC.

Details on this clonotype: Sequence at one end of the junction differs from germline and may be a read error. This sequence joins TRBV5-1 and TRBJ2-2, with D possibly TRBD1 on 5 matching bases. The CDR3 totals 15 residues. The germline V gene encodes CDR1 SGHRS and CDR2 YFSETQ. The CDR3 loop reads CASRLVQAISGELFF. CDR3 in DNA: TGCGCTAGCAGACTCGTACAGGCGATCTCCGGGGAGCTGTTTTTT.

About this clonotype itself: A much larger clone lies a single base off, so this may be a read error. The chain recombines TRBV24-1 with TRBJ1-5; tentatively, D is TRBD1 (5 bases). The CDR3 covers 15 residues. The germline V gene encodes CDR1 KGHDR and CDR2 SFDVKD. The CDR3, as DNA: TGTGCCAGCAGTTTAAAGGGGCACGTGGATCAGCCCCAGCATTTT. Protein product: CASSLKGHVDQPQHF.

The chain has TRBV20-1 and TRBJ2-3; 12 positions match TRBD2. The CDR3 contains 16 residues. J lost 0 bases, V lost 6 bases, and 7 bases had no gene match. Germline values: CDR1 DFQATT, CDR2 SNEGSKA (reference sequence). CDR3 nucleotides: TGCAGTGCGCCACTAGCGGGGGGATCTAGCACAGATACGCAGTATTTT. Amino acid sequence: CSAPLAGGSSTDTQYF.

The V call is TRBV4-2, the J call TRBJ2-5, with D possibly being TRBD1 (5 bases). The germline V and J ends were trimmed by 5 bases and 9 bases, with 19 bases remaining between them. The CDR3 length is 14 residues. Germline CDR1 and CDR2: LGHNA and YNFKEQ. CDR3 loop: CASSSRQTNQPQYF. CDR3 nucleotide sequence: TGTGCCAGCAGCTCCCGACAGACGAATCAGCCCCAGTACTTC.

This clonotype was counted many times. The J gene is TRBJ2-5, the V gene TRBV24-1; 8 positions agree with TRBD1. This CDR3 spans 14 amino acids. Germline values: CDR1 KGHDR, CDR2 SFDVKD. V shed 5 bases, J shed 5 bases, and the junction held 6 bases outside the gene matches. The CDR3 DNA follows: TGTGCCACCAGTGTCGGACAGGGAGGCGAGACCCAGTACTTC. This gives the protein CATSVGQGGETQYF.

This clonotype has a handful of counts. The gene calls are TRBV12-5 and TRBJ1-1, with a weak D call TRBD1 (5 bases). Germline values: CDR1 LGHNT, CDR2 FRNRAP. The CDR3 sequence is 13 residues long. Trimming took 7 bases from V and 0 from J, leaving 9 bases between them. The CDR3 spells CASAPGLNTEAFF. The CDR3 bases are TGTGCTAGTGCTCCGGGGCTGAACACTGAAGCTTTCTTT.

This clonotype has at least ten counts. The chain recombines TRBV12-3 or TRBV12-4 with TRBJ2-5; 9 nucleotides match TRBD1. The CDR3 loop spans 15 amino acids. Trimming cost V 6 bases and J 5 bases; bases outside gene matches: 10. The CDR3 here is CASRDTGGAGETQYF. The CDR3 region has the DNA TGTGCCAGCAGAGATACAGGGGGCGCGGGGGAGACCCAGTACTTC.

This clonotype has a count of ten or more. The V call is TRBV20-1, the J call TRBJ2-2; tentatively, D is TRBD1 (6 bases). Germline loops: CDR1 DFQATT, CDR2 SNEGSKA (reference sequence). V dropped 0 bases and J dropped 7 bases, with 9 bases sitting between them. The CDR3 is 13 amino acids. The CDR3: CSARDSRGGELFF. The CDR3 DNA reads as TGCAGTGCTAGAGATAGCAGGGGCGGGGAGCTGTTTTTT.

This clonotype was picked up many times. The rearrangement links TRBV12-3 or TRBV12-4 to TRBJ2-1; D is possibly TRBD1 (5 bases). This CDR3 has 16 residues. With 6 bases removed from V and 1 base from J, the gap between germline ends came to 16 bases. The DNA for the CDR3 is TGTGCCAGCAGAAGCAGGGTTATGAGTTCCTACAATGAGCAGTTCTTC. Protein: CASRSRVMSSYNEQFF.

V is TRBV2 and J is TRBJ2-7, with 7 bases lining up with TRBD1. CDR1 and CDR2 from the germline V gene are SNHLY and FYNNEI. V dropped 8 bases and J dropped 2; count of bases not matched to a gene: 6. CDR3 length: 13 amino acids. The CDR3, as DNA: TGTGCCAGCTGGGGGACAGCGACCTACGAGCAGTACTTC. The encoded protein is CASWGTATYEQYF.

Ten or more counts support this clonotype. The J gene is TRBJ2-1, the V gene TRBV7-2, with 15 bases identical to TRBD2. V was clipped by 1 base and J by 4 bases; unmatched bases: 2. The CDR3 totals 17 residues. Germline loops: CDR1 SGHTA, CDR2 FQGNSA. CDR3 loop: CASSLVGLAGGYNEQFF. CDR3 bases: TGTGCCAGCAGCTTAGTGGGACTAGCGGGGGGATACAATGAGCAGTTCTTC.

This clonotype was detected many times. The chain uses TRBV20-1 and TRBJ1-2; no clear D gene. Germline V gene lookup returns CDR1 DFQATT and CDR2 SNEGSKA (reference sequence). The CDR3 is 15 amino acids. Trimming cost V 0 bases and J 5 bases, with 16 bases left between them. The CDR3 spells CSARDLVRVEYGYTF. In DNA form, the CDR3 reads TGCAGTGCTAGAGATCTTGTTCGCGTAGAATATGGCTACACCTTC.

The table lists this clonotype with many counts. Germline and junction disagree at one end, which may indicate a read error. The chain carries TRBV5-1 and TRBJ2-6, with D possibly matching TRBD1 (8 bases). Germline lookup yields CDR1 SGHRS and CDR2 YFSETQ. The CDR3 is made up of 18 amino acids. The CDR3 DNA sequence: TGCGCCGGCAGCTTGGAAACAGGGGGGGTAGTCGGGGCCAACGTCCTGACTTTC. It encodes CAGSLETGGVVGANVLTF.

Regarding this clonotype: Given a much more abundant clone one base away, this may be a read error. The CDR3 DNA follows: TGTCCCACCAACCACCCGGACTACGAGCAGTACGTC. Its translation: CPTNHPDYEQYV. This rearrangement joins TRBV6-5 to TRBJ2-7; unclear D gene. Germline V CDR1 and CDR2: MNHEY, SVGAGI. The CDR3 spans 12 residues.

This chain uses TRBV5-1 with TRBJ2-2; 10 bases map to TRBD1. The CDR3 length is 16 residues. V shed 4 bases and J 6 bases; nucleotides not matched to a gene: 9. Germline values: CDR1 SGHRS, CDR2 YFSETQ. The CDR3 sequence: CASSLDRGYSAGELFF. Written as DNA, the CDR3 is TGCGCCAGCAGCCTGGACAGGGGGTATTCCGCCGGGGAGCTGTTTTTT.

Details on this clonotype: Lacking the conserved final phenylalanine or tryptophan, this CDR3 likely reflects a read error. No DNA is shown, since the ends of the CDR3 on it are uncertain; the CDR3 is the one TCRdb lists. This chain connects TRBV10-3 to TRBJ2-2; the listed D gene, TRBD1, was not tested against the DNA. Germline CDR1 reads ENHRY; CDR2 reads SYGVKD. The length of the CDR3 is 14 amino acids, counting both ends. This chain's CDR3 is CAISEEDNHRGAVV.

The J gene is TRBJ2-5, the V gene TRBV7-3, with 7 bases matching TRBD2. The CDR3 loop spans 16 amino acids. Looked up from germline, CDR1 is SGHTA and CDR2 is FQGTGA. V shed 5 bases and J 4 bases; nucleotides not matched to a gene: 13. Here the CDR3 DNA reads TGTGCCAGCAGCCTACTCAGGGCGGGGGAGGGAGAGACCCAGTACTTC. This translates into CASSLLRAGEGETQYF.

This clonotype came up many times. A much bigger clone sits one base away, suggesting this may be a read error. This CDR3 fails to terminate in the conserved phenylalanine or tryptophan, so it likely reflects a read error. In DNA form, the CDR3 reads TGTGCCAGCAGCTCCAGGAGCGGAGCCGGCTACGAGCAGTACCTC. It codes for CASSSRSGAGYEQYL. This chain uses TRBV7-6 with TRBJ2-7, with TRBD2 as a possible D gene (5 bases). The V and J ends lost 4 bases and 3 bases respectively, with 16 bases between them. Germline values: CDR1 SGHVS, CDR2 FNYEAQ. CDR3 size: 15 residues.

This clonotype was seen just once. At one end, the junction sequence differs from germline, possibly due to a read error. The chain couples TRBV3-1 to TRBJ2-5; 9 bases agree with TRBD1. In germline, CDR1 is LGHDT, CDR2 YNNKEL (reference sequence). The CDR3 consists of 14 residues. Here the CDR3 DNA reads TGCGCCAGCAGCCACAGGACAGGGGAAGAGACCCAGTACTTC. This translates into CASSHRTGEETQYF.

Turning to this clonotype: A read error is likely, as this CDR3 ends without the conserved phenylalanine or tryptophan. The limits of the CDR3 on the DNA are not certain, so only TCRdb's listed CDR3 is given. V usage is TRBV6-1 and J usage is TRBJ2-7; the table assigns TRBD1, which was not confirmed against the DNA. A total of 12 residues make up the CDR3, ends included. CDR1 is MNHNS and CDR2 is SASEGT in the germline V gene. The CDR3 region is CASSQLHWGRAL.

Many counts were recorded for this clonotype. This chain uses TRBV7-9 with TRBJ2-2; 7 nucleotides match TRBD1. The CDR3 has 17 residues. CDR1 and CDR2 from the germline V gene are SEHNR and FQNEAQ (reference sequence). The J segment lost 1 base and the V segment lost 3 bases, leaving 8 bases of the junction unmatched. The CDR3 nucleotides are TGTGCCAGCAGCTTTAACGCTAGGACAGGGAACACCGGGGAGCTGTTTTTT. Translation gives CASSFNARTGNTGELFF.